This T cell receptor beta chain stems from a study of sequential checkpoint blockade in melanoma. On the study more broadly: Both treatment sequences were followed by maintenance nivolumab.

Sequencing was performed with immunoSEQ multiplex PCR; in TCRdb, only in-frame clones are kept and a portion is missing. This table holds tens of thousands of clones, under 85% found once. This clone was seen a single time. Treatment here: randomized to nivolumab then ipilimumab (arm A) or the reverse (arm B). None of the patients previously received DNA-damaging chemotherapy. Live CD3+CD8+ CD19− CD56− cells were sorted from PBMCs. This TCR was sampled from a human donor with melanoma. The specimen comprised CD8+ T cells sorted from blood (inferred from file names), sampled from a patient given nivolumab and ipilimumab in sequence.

The CDR3 coding sequence is TGCGCCAGCAGCCAAGGCAGAACTGGGAGGAACACTGAAGCTTTCTTT. Translating gives CASSQGRTGRNTEAFF. The gene calls are TRBV4-3 and TRBJ1-1; no firm D call. Germline assignment: CDR1 LGHNA and CDR2 YSLEER. The ends were cut back, 1 base at V and 1 base at J, with 13 bases in the middle. The CDR3 extends over 16 amino acids.